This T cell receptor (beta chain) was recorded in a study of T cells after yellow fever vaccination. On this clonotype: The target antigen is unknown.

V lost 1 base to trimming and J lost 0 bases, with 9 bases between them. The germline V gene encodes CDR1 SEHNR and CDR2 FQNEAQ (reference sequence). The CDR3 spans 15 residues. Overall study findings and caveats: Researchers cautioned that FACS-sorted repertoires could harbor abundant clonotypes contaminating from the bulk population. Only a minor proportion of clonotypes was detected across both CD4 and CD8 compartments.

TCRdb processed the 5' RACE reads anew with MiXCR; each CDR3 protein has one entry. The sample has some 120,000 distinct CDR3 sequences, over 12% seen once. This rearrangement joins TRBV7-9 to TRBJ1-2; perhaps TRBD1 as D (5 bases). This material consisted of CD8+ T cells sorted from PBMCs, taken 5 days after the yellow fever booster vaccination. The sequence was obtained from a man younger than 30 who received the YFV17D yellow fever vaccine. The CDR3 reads CASSLGDVTNYGYTF. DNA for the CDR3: TGTGCCAGCAGCTTAGGGGACGTAACTAACTATGGCTACACCTTC.